This TCR beta chain came from a study of beta chain features in type 1 diabetes. The V end lost 4 bases, the J end lost 4 bases, and 14 bases lay between the germline ends. This CDR3 comprises 14 residues. Germline CDR1 is SGHRS and CDR2 is YFSETQ. This clone was counted only a few times. Expressed TCRB transcripts were sequenced because the isolated RNA had all been reverse transcribed beforehand. Generated by immunoSEQ multiplex PCR, the TCRdb table keeps only in-frame clones and is missing some. The profile covers approximately 470,000 clones, with 25% to 35% appearing a single time and about 0.065% taken by the ten largest.

The sequencing sample was made of naive CD4+ T cells from blood. The chain is built from TRBV5-1 and TRBJ1-2, with unresolved D. The receptor comes from a man aged 18 to 35 in good health. The CDR3 protein is CASSREDQTYGYTF. CDR3 DNA sequence: TGCGCCAGCAGCCGCGAAGACCAGACCTATGGCTACACCTTC.